This entry lists 11 T cell receptor beta chains sequenced from one sample in a study of OX40 agonist ivuxolimab in advanced cancers. The method was immunoSEQ multiplex PCR; TCRdb's version includes in-frame clones alone and lacks a portion of them. This table has 55,000 to 75,000 clones, over 75% appearing once. The sample here was CD4+ or CD8+ T cells sorted from blood, taken in a trial of the OX40 agonist ivuxolimab. The receptors originated from an adult with an advanced solid tumor such as melanoma, head and neck, liver or kidney cancer.

This rearrangement joins TRBV5-1 to TRBJ2-2; D is possibly TRBD1 (6 bases). Germline CDR1 and CDR2: SGHRS and YFSETQ. V lost 2 bases, J lost 6 bases, and 23 bases lay in between. The CDR3 is made up of 18 amino acids. CDR3 protein: CASSLTYPGAMGPGELFF. The CDR3 DNA sequence: TGCGCCAGCAGCTTAACTTACCCAGGGGCCATGGGACCCGGGGAGCTGTTTTTT.

This clone was recorded only once. The chain recombines TRBV4-1 with TRBJ2-7; D gene unclear. Germline-derived CDR1 and CDR2 are MGHRA and YSYEKL. CDR3 length: 14 residues. Trimming removed 0 bases at V and 0 bases at J, with 6 bases between. This CDR3 is CASSQDPSSYEQYF. The CDR3 DNA is TGCGCCAGCAGCCAAGATCCTTCCTCCTACGAGCAGTACTTC.

On this clone: The identical CDR3 is also encoded by other nucleotide sequences in the sample. This chain joins TRBV7-2 and TRBJ1-1; unclear D gene. CDR3 length equals 13 residues. Trimming removed 4 bases at V and 1 base at J, with 7 bases between. Per germline, CDR1 SGHTA and CDR2 FQGNSA. This chain's CDR3 is CASSSGWNTEAFF. The DNA of the CDR3 is TGTGCCAGCAGCTCCGGGTGGAACACTGAAGCTTTCTTT. Full variable domain (rest looked up from reference TRBV7-2 and TRBJ1-1): GAGVSQSPSNKVTEKGKDVELRCDPISGHTALYWYRQSLGQGLEFLIYFQGNSAPDKSGLPSDRFSAERTGGSVSTLTIQRTQQEDSAVYLCASSSGWNTEAFFGQGTRLTVV.

The chain joins TRBV7-3 to TRBJ2-7; D might be TRBD2 (6 bases). This CDR3 has 15 amino acids. Germline lookup yields CDR1 SGHTA and CDR2 FQGTGA. V was cut by 3 bases and J by 3 bases, with 15 bases left in between. In DNA, the CDR3 is TGTGCCAGCAGCTTCCCCGTTGGGGGGTACTACGAGCAGTACTTC. Its protein product is CASSFPVGGYYEQYF.

The chain is built from TRBV2 and TRBJ1-6, with D possibly matching TRBD1 (5 bases). The CDR3 extends over 14 amino acids. Germline lookup yields CDR1 SNHLY and CDR2 FYNNEI. Trimming removed 4 bases from V and 4 bases from J, with 8 bases in between. DNA for the CDR3: TGTGCCAGCAGTGCGGCAGGGTATAATTCACCCCTCCACTTT. This translates into CASSAAGYNSPLHF.

The genes are TRBV6-6 and TRBJ2-3, with D hard to call. From germline, CDR1 is MNHNY and CDR2 SVGAGI (reference sequence). V was shortened by 9 bases and J by 5 bases, with 15 bases between the two germline ends. The CDR3 is 13 amino acids. The CDR3 DNA sequence: TGTGCCAGTCAGGTTCAGCGAGGAGATACGCAGTATTTT. Translation: CASQVQRGDTQYF.

The V call is TRBV9, the J call TRBJ2-5; 14 positions match TRBD2. Germline CDR1 reads SGDLS; CDR2 reads YYNGEE. This CDR3 is built from 16 residues. V trimming: 4 bases; J trimming: 3 bases; junction bases outside the gene matches: 5. The CDR3 here is CASSSTGLAGEETQYF. The CDR3 coding sequence is TGTGCCAGCAGCTCCACGGGACTAGCGGGAGAAGAGACCCAGTACTTC.

The chain carries TRBV6-1 and TRBJ2-7; a weak D match, TRBD1 (8 bases). This CDR3 region has 16 residues. From germline, CDR1 is MNHNS and CDR2 SASEGT. The CDR3 nucleotides are TGTGCCAGCAGCGAAGCGTACAGGGGGGGGCGGTACGAGCAGTACGTC. It yields the protein CASSEAYRGGRYEQYV.

For this clone: The junction departs from the called germline gene at one end, perhaps through a read error. The J gene is TRBJ2-2, the V gene TRBV14; a weak D match, TRBD1 (5 bases). CDR3 length: 15 residues. CDR1 and CDR2 (germline): SGHDN, FVKESK. The CDR3 DNA follows: TGTGCCAGCAGCCAAGTTGCAGGGAACGCCGGGGAGCTGTTTTTT. Translation: CASSQVAGNAGELFF. Variable domain in full (rest from reference TRBV14 and TRBJ2-2): EAGVTQFPSHSVIEKGQTVTLRCDPISGHDNLYWYRRVMGKEIKFLLHFVKESKQDESGMPNNRFLAERTGGTYSTLKVQPAELEDSGVYFCASSQVAGNAGELFFGEGSRLTVL.

This clone occurred a few times. Other DNA sequences in the sample encode the same CDR3. The rearrangement uses TRBV30 and TRBJ1-1, with D uncertain. Per germline, CDR1 GTSNPN and CDR2 SVGIG (reference sequence). The CDR3 contains 12 residues. Trimming shortened V by 2 bases and J by 0 bases, and 4 bases separated the two germline ends. The CDR3 region has the DNA TGTGCCTGGAGTAGGATGAACACTGAAGCTTTCTTT. This translates into CAWSRMNTEAFF.

This clone was seen more than once but under ten times. The rearrangement links TRBV19 to TRBJ1-5, with D maybe TRBD1 (6 bases). Germline CDR1 and CDR2: LNHDA and SQIVND (reference sequence). The CDR3 is 15 amino acids. V lost 2 bases and J lost 7, with 15 bases in between. CDR3 sequence reads: CASSIRQQGGQPQHF. The CDR3 DNA is TGTGCCAGTAGTATAAGGCAACAGGGAGGACAGCCCCAGCATTTT.